This TCR beta chain is from a study of blood T cell repertoires in COVID-19. Study background: Collection of acute and convalescent COVID-19 samples took place in the United States, Italy and Spain. In each case, the material was cDNA or gDNA derived from T cells, B-cell-depleted T cells, or PBMCs.

How the authors handled the data: Amplification of reference gene primers provided the estimated nucleated cell counts. The repertoire was sequenced with immunoSEQ multiplex PCR; TCRdb's copy has only in-frame clones and lacks some. D and trimming come from the DNA, and the V and J calls and clone size come from that table. The sample lists some 300,000 clones, roughly 88% seen once, with roughly 7% in the top ten. V gave up 6 bases and J gave up 0 bases, with 13 bases separating them. Germline lookup yields CDR1 MNHEY and CDR2 SVGAGI. This CDR3 has 15 residues. This TCR was recovered from a woman in her 30s who had recovered from COVID-19. The material sequenced was peripheral blood. This chain joins TRBV6-5 and TRBJ2-3; tentative D call: TRBD2 (5 bases). The CDR3 DNA reads as TGTGCCAGCAGCCCCTTGGGAGAAAGCACAGATACGCAGTATTTT. Translated: CASSPLGESTDTQYF.